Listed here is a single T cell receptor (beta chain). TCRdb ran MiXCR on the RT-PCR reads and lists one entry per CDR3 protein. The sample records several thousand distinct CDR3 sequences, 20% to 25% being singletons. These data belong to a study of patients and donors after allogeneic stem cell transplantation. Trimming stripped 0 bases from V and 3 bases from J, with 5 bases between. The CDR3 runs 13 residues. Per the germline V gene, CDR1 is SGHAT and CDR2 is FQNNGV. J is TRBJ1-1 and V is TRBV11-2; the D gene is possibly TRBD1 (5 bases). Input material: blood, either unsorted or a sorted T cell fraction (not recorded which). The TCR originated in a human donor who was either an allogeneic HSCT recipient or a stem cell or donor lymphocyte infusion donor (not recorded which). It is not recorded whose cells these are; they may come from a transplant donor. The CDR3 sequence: CASSLEQDTEAFF. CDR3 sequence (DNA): TGTGCCAGCAGCTTAGAACAGGACACTGAAGCTTTCTTT.